This TCR beta chain stems from a study of T cell changes during pregnancy in multiple sclerosis. Germline V gene sequence: CDR1 SNHLY, CDR2 FYNNEI. The CDR3 runs 14 residues. V lost 4 bases, J lost 2 bases, and 9 bases lay in between. Method: immunoSEQ multiplex PCR; TCRdb's copy keeps in-frame clones and lacks some. The table has about 46,000 clones, 80% to 95% seen once; the top ten hold approximately 2.9%. This receptor was obtained from a female donor with multiple sclerosis, enrolled in a pregnancy study. Sequenced here: CD8+ T cells from peripheral blood mononuclear cells, sampled in the second trimester of pregnancy. The V call is TRBV2, the J call TRBJ1-5; the D is unclear. In nucleotides, the CDR3 is TGTGCCAGCAGTGCATGGTCGGGCAATCAGCCCCAGCATTTT. It is translated as CASSAWSGNQPQHF.